The clone carrying this TCR beta chain appeared many times. Germline-derived CDR1 and CDR2 are MGHDK and SYGVNS. The CDR3 is 11 amino acids. V gave up 4 bases and J gave up 9 bases, with 9 bases separating them. This entry is derived from a study of low-dose radiotherapy and immunotherapy resistance in tumors. Study summary: Each patient took aspirin at a dose of 300 mg by mouth once daily over the course of four cycles, with dosing beginning on cycle 1 day 1.

Both TCRalpha and TCRbeta chains were reverse transcribed with V-gene-specific primers. A constant-region primer paired with the V-primer adapter amplified TCRs over about 20 PCR cycles. Isolated mRNA underwent amplification via in vitro transcription. TCRdb re-called the reads through MiXCR, storing one row per CDR3 protein. The sample lists approximately 80,000 distinct CDR3 sequences, over 15% seen once, with 1.3% to 1.5% in the top ten. Time point of the sample: after trial treatment. Treatment of the sample: LDRT plus nivolumab, ipilimumab, low-dose cyclophosphamide and aspirin (RACIN trial). This specimen was PBMCs, taken after low-dose radiotherapy plus immunotherapy. The V and J genes are TRBV25-1 and TRBJ1-1; D unresolved. The receptor was derived from a male donor with prostate cancer. The CDR3 loop is CASSAFRQAFF. The CDR3 DNA is TGTGCCAGCAGTGCCTTTCGGCAAGCTTTCTTT.